Sequencing of this T cell receptor (beta chain) was carried out in a study of shared T cell receptors in the human thymus. In this sample, this clone turned up a few times. The CDR3 length is 13 residues. Between the trimmed V and J ends, which lost 4 bases and 5 bases, there was a span of 11 bases. Looked up from germline, CDR1 is LNHNV and CDR2 is YYDKDF (reference sequence). TCRdb keeps only in-frame clones here, not all; method: immunoSEQ multiplex PCR. The sample gives roughly 560,000 clones, 75% to 80% of which show up once; around 0.013% is in the top ten. The same data also went into a second study, on human thymus T cells. From that second work: Thymic and blood repertoires appeared to display a bias in their usage of V and J genes.

The chain is built from TRBV15 and TRBJ1-1; D is ambiguous. The clonotype comes from a boy in the first two years of life with a congenital heart defect. The sample comprised thymocytes. The CDR3 coding sequence is TGTGCCACCAGCACCGGAGGGTATACTGAAGCTTTCTTT. It specifies CATSTGGYTEAFF.